What follows are 10 T cell receptor beta chains derived from one specimen sequenced in a study of T cells in Graves' hyperthyroidism and ophthalmopathy (dated by TCRdb to between 2019 and 2020). The library was obtained by multiplex PCR. TCRdb lists the instrument as Illumina HiSeq 2000. The TCR beta CDR3 regions were amplified from RNA transcripts. The first round of RT-PCR for the TCR CDR3 was performed with the HTBI primer set and the Qiagen OneStep RT-PCR kit. TCRdb itself trimmed the public reads at Q25 with fastp, ran MiXCR and retained productive beta chains. Rows are combined by CDR3 protein, so each entry shows the most common genes and DNA. The sample profile shows nearly 750,000 distinct CDR3 sequences; around a third of them were found once. The leading ten clones occupy less than 35% of the sample. Sample: blood. These receptors were obtained from a woman aged 35 to 49 with Graves' hyperthyroidism.

In this sample, this clonotype turned up many times. This chain connects TRBV20-1 to TRBJ1-2, with 7 bases matching TRBD1. J gave up 8 bases and V 3 bases, and 12 bases lay outside the gene matches. CDR1 and CDR2 (germline): DFQATT, SNEGSKA (reference sequence). This CDR3 region has 14 residues. The CDR3, as DNA: TGCAGTGCTAGTCTGGGACAGTTAACGAGGGGCTACACCTTC. Protein: CSASLGQLTRGYTF.

This clonotype showed up just a few times. The chain carries TRBV28 and TRBJ1-1; the D is unclear. V lost 1 base and J 2 bases, leaving 11 bases between the germline ends. There are 15 residues in the CDR3. CDR1 and CDR2 (germline): MDHEN, SYDVKM. The CDR3 loop reads CASSLFIGQNTEAFF. CDR3 coding DNA: TGTGCCAGCAGTTTATTCATAGGGCAAAACACTGAAGCTTTCTTT.

The gene calls are TRBV25-1 and TRBJ1-1, with unresolved D. The CDR3 spans 11 residues. V shed 11 bases and J shed 3 bases, with 10 bases lying between them. Looked up from germline, CDR1 is MGHDK and CDR2 is SYGVNS. Written as DNA, the CDR3 is TGTGCCCAGCCACAGTACACTGAAGCTTTCTTT. Translation gives CAQPQYTEAFF.

This clonotype was counted between two and nine times. The chain has TRBV7-9 and TRBJ1-4; 8 bases line up with TRBD1. This CDR3 has 17 residues. Germline trimming cut 4 bases from V and 4 bases from J; bases unmatched to any gene: 11. Germline loops: CDR1 SEHNR, CDR2 FQNEAQ (reference sequence). CDR3 protein: CASSSTGQGGLNEKLFF. CDR3 bases: TGTGCCAGCAGCTCGACCGGACAGGGCGGTCTTAATGAAAAACTGTTTTTT.

This chain links TRBV4-3 with TRBJ1-1; D is perhaps TRBD1 (5 bases). In germline, CDR1 is LGHNA, CDR2 YSLEER. The CDR3 is 14 residues long. Deletions cut 7 bases from V and 4 bases from J, with 16 bases between. CDR3 amino acids: CASTQGLGGTEAFF. CDR3 nucleotides: TGCGCCAGCACCCAGGGCCTGGGTGGCACTGAAGCTTTCTTT.

The chain employs TRBV6-5 and TRBJ2-5; TRBD1 matches 7 bases. The CDR3 sequence is 11 residues long. V was pared by 9 bases and J by 7 bases, with 5 bases of the junction left unmatched. Germline V gene data show CDR1 as MNHEY and CDR2 as SVGAGI. CDR3 residues: CASLQGSTQYF. The CDR3 DNA is TGTGCCAGTTTACAGGGGTCGACCCAGTACTTC.

The table lists this clonotype with a few counts. The chain carries TRBV7-2 and TRBJ2-5; D uncertain. The CDR3 is 15 residues long. Germline CDR1 reads SGHTA; CDR2 reads FQGNSA. The V gene lost 1 base and the J gene lost 2 bases, with 11 bases spanning the gap. The CDR3 loop is CASSLGRSDQETQYF. CDR3 coding DNA: TGTGCCAGCAGCTTAGGCCGGTCCGATCAAGAGACCCAGTACTTC.

This clonotype has just a few counts. The rearrangement uses TRBV7-2 and TRBJ2-7, with D possibly being TRBD1 (6 bases). The last part of the DNA fits TRBJ2-4 better; the J call may be wrong. This CDR3 region has 14 residues. Germline CDR1 reads SGHTA; CDR2 reads FQGNSA. The CDR3 is CASRQSTGKNIQYF. The DNA of the CDR3 is TGTGCCAGCAGACAATCGACAGGCAAAAACATTCAGTACTTC.

A remark on this clonotype: A read error is possible here, since a much larger clone lies one base away. The CDR3 coding sequence is TGTGCCATCAGTTCCGACAGGGCCAGGGACGAGCAGTACTTC. Translating it yields CAISSDRARDEQYF. The V call is TRBV10-3, the J call TRBJ2-7, with 7 bases aligning to TRBD1. CDR1 is ENHRY and CDR2 is SYGVKD in the germline V gene. There are 14 residues in the CDR3. V dropped 5 bases and J dropped 5; count of bases not matched to a gene: 9.

Worth noting for this clonotype: One end of the junction fails to match germline, which may point to a read error. The genes are TRBV10-3 and TRBJ2-7, with TRBD2 as a possible D gene (5 bases). Germline V gene sequence: CDR1 ENHRY, CDR2 SYGVKD. There are 14 residues in the CDR3. DNA of the CDR3: TGTGCCAGCAGTTTATCCCGCCTTAGCGACGAGCAGTACTTC. Amino acids: CASSLSRLSDEQYF.